What follows are 20 T cell receptor beta chains derived from one specimen sequenced in a study of OX40 agonist ivuxolimab in advanced cancers. Here immunoSEQ multiplex PCR was the method, and the copy in TCRdb shows in-frame clones only, minus some. The profile shows about 61,000 clones, 70% to 90% of them singletons. The starting material was CD4+ or CD8+ T cells sorted from blood, obtained in a trial of the OX40 agonist ivuxolimab. The origin of the receptors is an adult with an advanced solid tumor such as melanoma, head and neck, liver or kidney cancer.

The CDR3 region is CASSLDRDTRGNEQFF. The CDR3 DNA follows: TGTGCCAGCAGCTTAGACCGGGACACAAGGGGCAATGAGCAGTTCTTC. This sequence joins TRBV13 and TRBJ2-1; weak D call: TRBD1 (6 bases). The CDR3 extends over 16 amino acids. The V end lost 1 base, the J end lost 6 bases, and 16 bases lay between the germline ends. Germline loops: CDR1 PRHDT, CDR2 FYEKMQ (reference sequence). Variable domain in full (rest from reference TRBV13 and TRBJ2-1): AAGVIQSPRHLIKEKRETATLKCYPIPRHDTVYWYQQGPGQDPQFLISFYEKMQSDKGSIPDRFSAQQFSDYHSELNMSSLELGDSALYFCASSLDRDTRGNEQFFGPGTRLTVL.

The chain recombines TRBV9 with TRBJ2-3; TRBD1 matches at 9 bases. The CDR3 is 15 residues long. CDR1 is SGDLS, CDR2 YYNGEE, per germline. V dropped 3 bases and J dropped 1; count of bases not matched to a gene: 3. The CDR3 reads CASSEQGARTDTQYF. The CDR3 coding sequence is TGTGCCAGCAGCGAACAGGGGGCTCGCACAGATACGCAGTATTTT.

This chain uses TRBV19 with TRBJ2-3, with a possible D match to TRBD1 (5 bases). The CDR3 sequence is 17 residues long. V dropped 5 bases and J dropped 2 bases, with 20 bases sitting between them. Germline CDR1 reads LNHDA; CDR2 reads SQIVND (reference sequence). CDR3 loop: CASSGFPLGRYTDTQYF. The CDR3, as DNA: TGTGCCAGTAGTGGGTTCCCTCTGGGGCGCTACACAGATACGCAGTATTTT. The full variable domain, in which reference TRBV19 and TRBJ2-3 provide the parts outside the CDR3, is DGGITQSPKYLFRKEGQNVTLSCEQNLNHDAMYWYRQDPGQGLRLIYYSQIVNDFQKGDIAEGYSVSREKKESFPLTVTSAQKNPTAFYLCASSGFPLGRYTDTQYFGPGTRLTVL.

The chain employs TRBV4-2 and TRBJ1-5; D gene ambiguous. CDR1 and CDR2 (germline): LGHNA, YNFKEQ. CDR3 length equals 15 residues. V dropped 3 bases and J dropped 0 bases, with 9 bases sitting between them. The CDR3 DNA sequence: TGTGCCAGCAGCCAGGCTGAGAATAGCAATCAGCCCCAGCATTTT. It yields the protein CASSQAENSNQPQHF.

The chain joins TRBV27 to TRBJ2-3; D uncertain. The CDR3 is 13 amino acids. Germline V lookup: CDR1 MNHEY, CDR2 SMNVEV (reference sequence). The V gene lost 7 bases and the J gene lost 1 base, with 9 bases spanning the gap. CDR3 sequence: CASTNIGTDTQYF. The CDR3 DNA is TGTGCCAGCACGAATATTGGCACAGATACGCAGTATTTT.

In DNA, the CDR3 is TGTGCCAGCAGCCAAGGGACACATACTTCCTACGAGCAGTACTTC. Translated, it gives CASSQGTHTSYEQYF. The rearrangement joins TRBV14 to TRBJ2-7; D is perhaps TRBD1 (5 bases). In germline, CDR1 is SGHDN, CDR2 FVKESK. The CDR3 consists of 15 residues. Deletions cut 1 base from V and 1 base from J, with 11 bases between. Full variable domain (remainder filled in from reference TRBV14 and TRBJ2-7): EAGVTQFPSHSVIEKGQTVTLRCDPISGHDNLYWYRRVMGKEIKFLLHFVKESKQDESGMPNNRFLAERTGGTYSTLKVQPAELEDSGVYFCASSQGTHTSYEQYFGPGTRLTVT.

V usage is TRBV9 and J usage is TRBJ1-2; D not certain. Germline V lookup: CDR1 SGDLS, CDR2 YYNGEE. The CDR3 totals 15 residues. The germline V and J ends were trimmed by 0 bases and 0 bases, with 9 bases remaining between them. In DNA, the CDR3 is TGTGCCAGCAGCGTAGGGAGAGGAACTAACTATGGCTACACCTTC. Translated, it gives CASSVGRGTNYGYTF. Filled out from reference TRBV9 and TRBJ1-2, the complete variable domain reads DSGVTQTPKHLITATGQRVTLRCSPRSGDLSVYWYQQSLDQGLQFLIQYYNGEERAKGNILERFSAQQFPDLHSELNLSSLELGDSALYFCASSVGRGTNYGYTFGSGTRLTVV.

The rearrangement uses TRBV7-6 and TRBJ2-7; D not certain. CDR1 and CDR2 (germline): SGHVS, FNYEAQ. Trimming took off 1 base at V and 2 bases at J, with 18 bases between the two ends. The length of the CDR3 is 17 residues. In nucleotides, the CDR3 is TGTGCCAGCAGCTTAGGGCTAGAGGATCAAGGACCCTACGAGCAGTACTTC. This sequence encodes CASSLGLEDQGPYEQYF.

The table lists this clone with a count of one. This chain links TRBV7-3 with TRBJ2-7, with 9 bases aligning to TRBD1. Germline-derived CDR1 and CDR2 are SGHTA and FQGTGA. Trimming at V came to 2 bases and at J to 5 bases, leaving 4 bases not matched to a gene. The CDR3 is made up of 14 amino acids. The CDR3: CASSLGTGRDEQYF. The DNA of the CDR3 is TGTGCCAGCAGCTTAGGGACAGGGCGGGACGAGCAGTACTTC.

The J gene is TRBJ2-1, the V gene TRBV11-3, with TRBD2 matching 10 bases. The V gene end was trimmed by 8 bases and the J gene end by 9 bases; junction bases not matched to a gene: 13. Germline V gives CDR1 SGHNT, CDR2 YENEEA. This CDR3 has 15 residues. The CDR3 protein is CASCLAGAMWSEQFF. The CDR3 DNA follows: TGTGCCAGCTGCCTAGCGGGAGCAATGTGGAGTGAGCAGTTCTTC. The full variable domain, rest sourced from reference TRBV11-3 and TRBJ2-1, is EAGVVQSPRYKIIEKKQPVAFWCNPISGHNTLYWYLQNLGQGPELLIRYENEEAVDDSQLPKDRFSAERLKGVDSTLKIQPAELGDSAVYLCASCLAGAMWSEQFFGPGTRLTVL.

The CDR3 coding sequence is TGTGCCAGCAGCTTAGCCGCGGGACTAGCGGGAGTGCCCGATACGCAGTATTTT. Residues: CASSLAAGLAGVPDTQYF. V usage is TRBV7-6 and J usage is TRBJ2-3, with 14 bases fitting TRBD2. V lost 0 bases and J lost 6; bases outside the gene matches: 8. Germline V CDR1 and CDR2: SGHVS, FNYEAQ. This CDR3 has 18 amino acids. The whole variable domain, filled in from reference TRBV7-6 and TRBJ2-3, reads GAGVSQSPRYKVTKRGQDVALRCDPISGHVSLYWYRQALGQGPEFLTYFNYEAQQDKSGLPNDRFSAERPEGSISTLTIQRTEQRDSAMYRCASSLAAGLAGVPDTQYFGPGTRLTVL.

Only one count was recorded for this clone. The rearrangement links TRBV4-3 to TRBJ2-2; the match to TRBD2 covers 8 bases. CDR1 is LGHNA, CDR2 YSLEER, per germline. The CDR3 sequence is 18 residues long. V lost 0 bases and J lost 2; bases outside the gene matches: 8. The CDR3 sequence: CASSQEGPAGGNTGELFF. CDR3 nucleotides: TGCGCCAGCAGCCAAGAAGGGCCGGCGGGAGGAAACACCGGGGAGCTGTTTTTT.

In DNA form, the CDR3 reads TGCAGCGTTGGTGGGACAGCAATCATGAACACTGAAGCTTTCTTT. Its protein product is CSVGGTAIMNTEAFF. J is TRBJ1-1 and V is TRBV29-1; TRBD1 matches 7 bases. The CDR3 covers 15 residues. The trim removed 4 bases at V and 0 bases at J, leaving 8 bases unmatched. Per germline, CDR1 SQVTM and CDR2 ANQGSEA.

This chain uses TRBV7-9 with TRBJ2-1; D gene ambiguous. V was shortened by 6 bases and J by 6 bases, with 18 bases between the two germline ends. This CDR3 is 15 amino acids long. Per germline, CDR1 SEHNR and CDR2 FQNEAQ (reference sequence). Here the CDR3 DNA reads TGTGCCAGCAGTCCGGAGAGGCTTTCTTCCAATGAGCAGTTCTTC. This encodes CASSPERLSSNEQFF.

The gene calls are TRBV28 and TRBJ2-1; D call uncertain. Germline CDR1 is MDHEN and CDR2 is SYDVKM. Trimming took 2 bases from V and 9 from J, leaving 5 bases between them. The CDR3 contains 11 residues. Here the CDR3 reads CASSLSFEQFF. CDR3 DNA sequence: TGTGCCAGCAGTTTAAGCTTTGAGCAGTTCTTC.

The chain carries TRBV28 and TRBJ2-7, with D unresolved. Germline values: CDR1 MDHEN, CDR2 SYDVKM. Trimming took 2 bases from V and 3 from J, leaving 11 bases between them. CDR3 length: 14 residues. The CDR3 bases are TGTGCCAGCAGTTTAATCATTAGTATCTACGAGCAGTACTTC. Translated, it gives CASSLIISIYEQYF. The variable domain in full, completed from reference TRBV28 and TRBJ2-7, reads DVKVTQSSRYLVKRTGEKVFLECVQDMDHENMFWYRQDPGLGLRLIYFSYDVKMKEKGDIPEGYSVSREKKERFSLILESASTNQTSMYLCASSLIISIYEQYFGPGTRLTVT.

The chain couples TRBV7-6 to TRBJ1-1; 7 bases map to TRBD1. With V trimmed by 4 bases and J by 1 base, 0 bases remained unmatched. The CDR3 totals 13 residues. In germline, CDR1 is SGHVS, CDR2 FNYEAQ. Here the CDR3 DNA reads TGTGCCAGCAGCTCAGGGGGGAACACTGAAGCTTTCTTT. Its translation: CASSSGGNTEAFF.

V usage is TRBV11-3 and J usage is TRBJ2-1; 8 bases match TRBD2. This CDR3 has 15 amino acids. Trimming at V came to 6 bases and at J to 4 bases, leaving 8 bases not matched to a gene. Germline V gene sequence: CDR1 SGHNT, CDR2 YENEEA. CDR3 DNA sequence: TGTGCCAGCAGGGACCTAGCGGGTAGTTACAATGAGCAGTTCTTC. This encodes CASRDLAGSYNEQFF.

The rearrangement uses TRBV18 and TRBJ2-5, with 12 nucleotides matching TRBD2. The J call may be wrong; the DNA end is better matched by TRBJ2-7. This CDR3 is built from 14 residues. Germline V gives CDR1 KGHSH, CDR2 LQKENI. The CDR3, as DNA: TGTGCCAGCTCACCGGGGACTAGCGGGTACGAGCAGTACTTC. Encoded protein: CASSPGTSGYEQYF.

A remark on this clone: One end of the junction varies from germline; a read error may be responsible. The chain has TRBV11-3 and TRBJ2-7, with TRBD1 as a possible D gene (6 bases). Looked up from germline, CDR1 is SGHNT and CDR2 is YENEEA. The CDR3 runs 14 residues. The CDR3 spells CASSLNRVGYERYF. In DNA, the CDR3 is TGTGCCAGCAGCTTAAACAGGGTGGGCTACGAGCGGTACTTC.